Listed here are 2 T cell receptor beta chains from one sample, sequenced in a study of human T cells and chemical hapten exposure. TCRdb analysed the RACE reads with MiXCR anew, one entry per CDR3 protein. The table has 75,000 to 95,000 distinct CDR3 sequences, 10% to 15% seen once. Documented time point: patch test 1, 2 weeks after DPC sensitization. Specified treatment: therapeutic diphenylcyclopropenone sensitization with weekly scalp DPC. This specimen consisted of whole blood, obtained in connection with sensitization to the hapten diphenylcyclopropenone (DPC). The origin of the receptors is a woman aged 55-69 years with alopecia areata. Some clones in this sample may be carry-over from other donors' samples.

This rearrangement joins TRBV20-1 to TRBJ2-1; TRBD2 matches 7 bases. The CDR3 is 14 residues long. V gave up 5 bases and J gave up 5 bases; unmatched junction bases: 9. Germline V gene lookup returns CDR1 DFQATT and CDR2 SNEGSKA (reference sequence). This CDR3 reads CSADFKAGDNEQFF. The CDR3, as DNA: TGCAGTGCTGACTTTAAGGCGGGGGACAATGAGCAGTTCTTC.

This clonotype was recorded at least ten times. This chain links TRBV7-2 with TRBJ2-1; 7 bases map to TRBD1. The germline gives CDR1 SGHTA, CDR2 FQGNSA. V lost 1 base, J lost 7 bases, and 13 bases stayed unmatched. CDR3 length equals 17 residues. In DNA, the CDR3 is TGTGCCAGCAGCTTAGTGTCGGGCAGGGGGTCTGGGAATGAGCAGTTCTTC. The encoded protein is CASSLVSGRGSGNEQFF.